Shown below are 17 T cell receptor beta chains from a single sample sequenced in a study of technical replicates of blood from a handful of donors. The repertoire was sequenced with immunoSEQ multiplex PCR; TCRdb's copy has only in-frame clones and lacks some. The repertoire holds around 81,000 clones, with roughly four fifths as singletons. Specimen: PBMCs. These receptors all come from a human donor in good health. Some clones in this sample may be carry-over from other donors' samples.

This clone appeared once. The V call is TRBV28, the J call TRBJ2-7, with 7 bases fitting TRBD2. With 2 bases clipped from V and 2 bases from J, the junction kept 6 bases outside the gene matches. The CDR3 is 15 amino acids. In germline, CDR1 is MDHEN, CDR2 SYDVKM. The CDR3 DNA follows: TGTGCCAGCAGTTTAGGGGGGGGAGGGACCTACGAGCAGTACTTC. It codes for CASSLGGGGTYEQYF. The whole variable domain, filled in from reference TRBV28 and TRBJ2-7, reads DVKVTQSSRYLVKRTGEKVFLECVQDMDHENMFWYRQDPGLGLRLIYFSYDVKMKEKGDIPEGYSVSREKKERFSLILESASTNQTSMYLCASSLGGGGTYEQYFGPGTRLTVT.

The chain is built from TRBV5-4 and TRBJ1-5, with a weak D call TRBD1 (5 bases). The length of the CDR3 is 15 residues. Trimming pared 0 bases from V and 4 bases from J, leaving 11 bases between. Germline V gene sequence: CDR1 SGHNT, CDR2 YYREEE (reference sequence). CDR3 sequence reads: CASSLVWGFNQPQHF. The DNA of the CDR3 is TGTGCCAGCAGCTTGGTCTGGGGCTTTAATCAGCCCCAGCATTTT.

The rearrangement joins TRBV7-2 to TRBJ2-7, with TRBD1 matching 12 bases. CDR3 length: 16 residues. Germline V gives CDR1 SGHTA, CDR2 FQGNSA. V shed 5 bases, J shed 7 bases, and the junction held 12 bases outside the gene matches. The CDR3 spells CASSKRRGQGAPEQYF. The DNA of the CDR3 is TGTGCCAGCAGCAAAAGGCGGGGACAGGGGGCTCCGGAGCAGTACTTC.

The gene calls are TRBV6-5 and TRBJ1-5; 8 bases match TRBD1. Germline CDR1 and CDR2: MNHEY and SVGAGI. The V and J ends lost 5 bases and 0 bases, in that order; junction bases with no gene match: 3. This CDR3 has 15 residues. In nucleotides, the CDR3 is TGTGCCAGCAGTCTCGACAGGGGTAGCAATCAGCCCCAGCATTTT. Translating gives CASSLDRGSNQPQHF.

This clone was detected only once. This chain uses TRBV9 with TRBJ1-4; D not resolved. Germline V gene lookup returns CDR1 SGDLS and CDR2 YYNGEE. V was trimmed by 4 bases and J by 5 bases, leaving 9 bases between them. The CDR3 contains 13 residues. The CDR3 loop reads CASSPSPNEKLFF. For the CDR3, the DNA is TGTGCCAGCAGCCCGAGCCCGAATGAAAAACTGTTTTTT.

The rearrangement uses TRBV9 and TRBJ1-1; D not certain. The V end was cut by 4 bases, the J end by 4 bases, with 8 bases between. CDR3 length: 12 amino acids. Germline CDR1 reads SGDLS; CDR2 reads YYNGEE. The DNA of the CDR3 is TGTGCCAGCAGCCCTGAGGGCACTGAAGCTTTCTTT. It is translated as CASSPEGTEAFF.

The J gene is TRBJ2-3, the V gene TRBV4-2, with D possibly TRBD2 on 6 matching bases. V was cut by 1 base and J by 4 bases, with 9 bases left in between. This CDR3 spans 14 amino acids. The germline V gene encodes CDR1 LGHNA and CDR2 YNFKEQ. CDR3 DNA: TGTGCCAGCAGCCAAGTAGGGAGGCCAGATACGCAGTATTTT. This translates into CASSQVGRPDTQYF.

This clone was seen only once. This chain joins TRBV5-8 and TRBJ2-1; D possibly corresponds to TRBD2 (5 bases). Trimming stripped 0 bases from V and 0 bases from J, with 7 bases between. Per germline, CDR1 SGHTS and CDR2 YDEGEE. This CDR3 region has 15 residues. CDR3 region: CASSLGAVSYNEQFF. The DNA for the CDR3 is TGTGCCAGCAGCTTGGGAGCGGTCTCCTACAATGAGCAGTTCTTC.

CDR3 nucleotides: TGCGCCAGCAGCCAACGGGGGGGTCCCTACAATGAGCAGTTCTTC. This sequence encodes CASSQRGGPYNEQFF. V usage is TRBV4-1 and J usage is TRBJ2-1; 8 positions agree with TRBD2. The germline V gene has CDR1 MGHRA and CDR2 YSYEKL. The CDR3 length is 15 residues. The V gene end was trimmed by 2 bases and the J gene end by 2 bases; junction bases not matched to a gene: 2.

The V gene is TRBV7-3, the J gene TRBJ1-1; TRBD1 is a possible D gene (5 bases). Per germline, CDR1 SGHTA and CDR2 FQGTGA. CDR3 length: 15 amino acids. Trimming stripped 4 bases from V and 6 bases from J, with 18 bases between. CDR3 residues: CASSSGIGGVAEAFF. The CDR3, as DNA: TGTGCCAGCAGCTCCGGGATCGGGGGGGTCGCTGAAGCTTTCTTT.

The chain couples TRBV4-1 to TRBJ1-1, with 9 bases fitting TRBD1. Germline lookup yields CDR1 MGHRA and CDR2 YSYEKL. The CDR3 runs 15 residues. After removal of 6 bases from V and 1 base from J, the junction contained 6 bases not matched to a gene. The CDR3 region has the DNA TGCGCCAGCAGACTCGGGACAGGGTGGAACACTGAAGCTTTCTTT. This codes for CASRLGTGWNTEAFF.

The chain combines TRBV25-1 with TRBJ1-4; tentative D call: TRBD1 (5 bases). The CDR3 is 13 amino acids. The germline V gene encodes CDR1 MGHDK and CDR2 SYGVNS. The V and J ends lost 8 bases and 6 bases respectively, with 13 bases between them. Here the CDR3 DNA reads TGTGCCAGCGGGTTAGGGGTACATGAAAAACTGTTTTTT. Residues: CASGLGVHEKLFF.

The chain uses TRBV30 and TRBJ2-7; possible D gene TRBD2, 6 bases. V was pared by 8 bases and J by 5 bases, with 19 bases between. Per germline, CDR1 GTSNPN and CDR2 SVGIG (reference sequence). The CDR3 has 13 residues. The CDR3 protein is CALGTPLRNEQYF. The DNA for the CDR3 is TGTGCCCTCGGGACTCCCCTAAGGAACGAGCAGTACTTC.

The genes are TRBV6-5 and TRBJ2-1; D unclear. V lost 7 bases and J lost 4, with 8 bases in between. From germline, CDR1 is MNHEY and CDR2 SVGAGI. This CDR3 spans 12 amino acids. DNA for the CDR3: TGTGCCAGCACCTCGGTTTACAATGAGCAGTTCTTC. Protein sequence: CASTSVYNEQFF.

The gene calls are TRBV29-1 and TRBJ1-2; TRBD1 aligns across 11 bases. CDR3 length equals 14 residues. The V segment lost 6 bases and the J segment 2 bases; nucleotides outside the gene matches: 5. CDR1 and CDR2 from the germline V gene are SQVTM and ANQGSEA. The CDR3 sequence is CSVAGQGANYGYTF. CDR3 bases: TGCAGCGTAGCTGGACAGGGGGCGAACTATGGCTACACCTTC.

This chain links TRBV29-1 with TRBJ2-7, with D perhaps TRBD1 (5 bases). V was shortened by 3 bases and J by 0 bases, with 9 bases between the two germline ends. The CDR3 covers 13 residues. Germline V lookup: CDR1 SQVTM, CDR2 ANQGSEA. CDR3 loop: CSVEEGDSYEQYF. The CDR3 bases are TGCAGCGTTGAGGAAGGGGACTCCTACGAGCAGTACTTC.

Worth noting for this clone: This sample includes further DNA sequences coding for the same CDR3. The CDR3 DNA reads TGTGCCAGCTCACCCAGCCAAGAGACCCAGTACTTC. Its protein product is CASSPSQETQYF. The chain combines TRBV18 with TRBJ2-5; D not certain. Germline CDR1 reads KGHSH; CDR2 reads LQKENI. The CDR3 is 12 amino acids. The ends were cut back, 3 bases at V and 1 base at J, with 3 bases in the middle.